Sequencing of this T cell receptor (beta chain) was carried out in a study of control samples from healthy donors and cancer patients. Germline V gene sequence: CDR1 SGHTA, CDR2 FQGTGA. CDR3 length: 16 residues. V lost 5 bases, J lost 0 bases, and 16 bases lay in between. This clone was found once. Repertoires were generated with immunoSEQ multiplex PCR, while TCRdb's copy carries only in-frame clones and drops some. Among 150,000 to 200,000 clones listed, around nine tenths were seen once. Sequencing was done on a sample of blood. The source is a man under 40 in good health. V and J are TRBV7-3 and TRBJ1-1, with D possibly matching TRBD1 (6 bases). CDR3 sequence reads: CASSPQGRGLNTEAFF. The CDR3 DNA reads as TGTGCCAGCAGCCCTCAAGGCAGGGGACTGAACACTGAAGCTTTCTTT.